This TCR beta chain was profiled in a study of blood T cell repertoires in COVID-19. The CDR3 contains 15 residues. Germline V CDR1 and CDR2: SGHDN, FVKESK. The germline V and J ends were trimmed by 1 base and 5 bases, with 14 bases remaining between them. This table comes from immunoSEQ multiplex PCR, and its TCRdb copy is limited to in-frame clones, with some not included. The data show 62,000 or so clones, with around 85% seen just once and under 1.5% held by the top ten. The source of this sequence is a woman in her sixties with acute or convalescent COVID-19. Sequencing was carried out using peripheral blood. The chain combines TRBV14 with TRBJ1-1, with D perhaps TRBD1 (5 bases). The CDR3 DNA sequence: TGTGCCAGCAGCCAAGTCCGGGGGGTAGGGACTGAAGCTTTCTTT. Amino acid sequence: CASSQVRGVGTEAFF. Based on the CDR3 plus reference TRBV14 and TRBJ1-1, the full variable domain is EAGVTQFPSHSVIEKGQTVTLRCDPISGHDNLYWYRRVMGKEIKFLLHFVKESKQDESGMPNNRFLAERTGGTYSTLKVQPAELEDSGVYFCASSQVRGVGTEAFFGQGTRLTVV.